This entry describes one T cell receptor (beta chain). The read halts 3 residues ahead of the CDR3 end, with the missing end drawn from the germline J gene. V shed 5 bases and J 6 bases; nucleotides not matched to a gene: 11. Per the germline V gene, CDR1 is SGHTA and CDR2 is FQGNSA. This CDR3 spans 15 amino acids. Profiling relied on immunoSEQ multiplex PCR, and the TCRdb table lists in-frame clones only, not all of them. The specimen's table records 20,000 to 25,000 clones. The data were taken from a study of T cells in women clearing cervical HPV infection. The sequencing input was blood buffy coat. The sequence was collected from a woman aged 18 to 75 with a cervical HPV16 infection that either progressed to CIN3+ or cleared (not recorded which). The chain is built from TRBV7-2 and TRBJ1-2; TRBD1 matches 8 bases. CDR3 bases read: TGTGCCAGCAGCCCAATGGGACAGGAGCTTAATGGC. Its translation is CASSPMGQELNG. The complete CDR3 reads CASSPMGQELNGYTF.